Each of the 16 T cell receptor beta chains below was sequenced from the same sample in a study of shared clonotypes between healthy human individuals. The protocol was immunoSEQ multiplex PCR, while the TCRdb copy is restricted to in-frame clones and leaves out a portion. Among 1,400,000 or so clones listed, about 98.5% were seen once. Sequencing used naive CD4+ T cells sorted from blood. As to subset: CD45RA+ positively selected. These receptors were obtained from a young man in good health.

The chain employs TRBV7-8 and TRBJ2-5; tentatively, D is TRBD1 (6 bases). The CDR3 is 15 residues long. Germline values: CDR1 SGHVS, CDR2 FQNEAQ. Trimming stripped 1 base from V and 7 bases from J, with 16 bases between. The CDR3 spells CASSLVVGTRGTQYF. CDR3 DNA: TGTGCCAGCAGCTTAGTGGTGGGGACACGGGGGACCCAGTACTTC.

This chain uses TRBV2 with TRBJ1-3, with TRBD1 as a possible D gene (5 bases). Looked up from germline, CDR1 is SNHLY and CDR2 is FYNNEI. V lost 4 bases and J lost 7, with 8 bases in between. The CDR3 is 12 residues long. In DNA, the CDR3 is TGTGCCAGCAGTGCGGGGACCAACACCATATATTTT. This gives the protein CASSAGTNTIYF.

This clone was seen only a few times. Other DNA sequences in the sample encode the same CDR3. V gene TRBV9 combines with J gene TRBJ2-7, with 9 bases fitting TRBD1. V was clipped by 0 bases and J by 2 bases; unmatched bases: 0. Germline CDR1 and CDR2: SGDLS and YYNGEE. The CDR3 length is 14 residues. DNA of the CDR3: TGTGCCAGCAGCGTAGGACAGGGGGCCTACGAGCAGTACTTC. Encoded protein: CASSVGQGAYEQYF.

The J gene is TRBJ2-2, the V gene TRBV15; D is undetermined. Germline V gene data show CDR1 as LNHNV and CDR2 as YYDKDF (reference sequence). This CDR3 contains 13 residues. Trimming took off 2 bases at V and 3 bases at J, with 4 bases between the two ends. Written as DNA, the CDR3 is TGTGCCACCAGCAGACAGGACACCGGGGAGCTGTTTTTT. As protein: CATSRQDTGELFF.

The chain employs TRBV7-8 and TRBJ2-2; TRBD2 aligns across 10 bases. The V gene's germline CDR1 is SGHVS and CDR2 FQNEAQ. CDR3 size: 15 residues. V shed 2 bases, J shed 7 bases, and the junction held 4 bases outside the gene matches. This CDR3 reads CASSLPSGRGGELFF. The CDR3 nucleotides are TGTGCCAGCAGCTTACCTAGCGGGAGAGGCGGGGAGCTGTTTTTT.

This rearrangement joins TRBV5-1 to TRBJ1-2; the D is unclear. V lost 0 bases, J lost 4 bases, and 10 bases lay in between. CDR3 size: 14 residues. Germline V gene data show CDR1 as SGHRS and CDR2 as YFSETQ. The CDR3 loop is CASSLGLTGYGYTF. The DNA of the CDR3 is TGCGCCAGCAGCTTGGGGCTTACTGGCTATGGCTACACCTTC.

V gene TRBV28 combines with J gene TRBJ1-5; 9 bases fit TRBD1. Trimming took 5 bases from V and 2 from J; bases not matched to a gene: 16. CDR1 is MDHEN and CDR2 is SYDVKM in the germline V gene. CDR3 length equals 19 residues. This chain's CDR3 is CASSGPGTGPLSGNQPQHF. CDR3 nucleotide sequence: TGTGCCAGCAGTGGACCCGGGACAGGGCCTCTATCGGGCAATCAGCCCCAGCATTTT. The full variable domain, with the rest looked up from reference TRBV28 and TRBJ1-5, is DVKVTQSSRYLVKRTGEKVFLECVQDMDHENMFWYRQDPGLGLRLIYFSYDVKMKEKGDIPEGYSVSREKKERFSLILESASTNQTSMYLCASSGPGTGPLSGNQPQHFGDGTRLSIL.

The table lists this clone with a count of one. The gene calls are TRBV6-5 and TRBJ1-5; 10 bases are a match to TRBD1. CDR3 size: 14 residues. Trimming removed 6 bases from V and 5 bases from J; junction bases left unmatched: 4. From germline, CDR1 is MNHEY and CDR2 SVGAGI. DNA for the CDR3: TGTGCCAGCAGGCGCGACAGGGGGCATCAGCCCCAGCATTTT. This codes for CASRRDRGHQPQHF.

Comments on this clone: In the same sample, other DNA sequences code for this CDR3. The chain carries TRBV7-2 and TRBJ1-2, with no clear D. The V end lost 3 bases, the J end lost 4 bases, and 9 bases lay between the germline ends. The CDR3 has 13 amino acids. CDR1 is SGHTA, CDR2 FQGNSA, per germline. The CDR3 here is CASSFQGSYGYTF. Written as DNA, the CDR3 is TGTGCCAGCAGCTTTCAAGGCTCCTATGGCTACACCTTC. Full variable domain (remainder filled in from reference TRBV7-2 and TRBJ1-2): GAGVSQSPSNKVTEKGKDVELRCDPISGHTALYWYRQSLGQGLEFLIYFQGNSAPDKSGLPSDRFSAERTGGSVSTLTIQRTQQEDSAVYLCASSFQGSYGYTFGSGTRLTVV.

The rearrangement joins TRBV2 to TRBJ1-1, with no clear D. The length of the CDR3 is 11 residues. V dropped 1 base and J dropped 11 bases, with 8 bases sitting between them. Looked up from germline, CDR1 is SNHLY and CDR2 is FYNNEI. The CDR3 loop reads CASSEDGVAFF. DNA for the CDR3: TGTGCCAGCAGTGAAGATGGTGTTGCTTTCTTT.

This clone was detected only once. V gene TRBV6-5 combines with J gene TRBJ2-1; 10 bases are shared with TRBD2. J gave up 13 bases and V 6 bases, and 3 bases lay outside the gene matches. In germline, CDR1 is MNHEY, CDR2 SVGAGI. The CDR3 totals 11 residues. CDR3 sequence: CASRASGSQFF. In DNA form, the CDR3 reads TGTGCCAGCAGGGCTAGCGGGAGCCAGTTCTTC.

V is TRBV7-9 and J is TRBJ1-2; TRBD1 matches 7 bases. Germline V gene lookup returns CDR1 SEHNR and CDR2 FQNEAQ (reference sequence). The CDR3 loop spans 15 amino acids. Losses at the gene ends were 4 bases for V and 4 bases for J; bases not matched to a gene: 9. CDR3 DNA sequence: TGTGCCAGCAGCTCGACCGGGACAGACTCCTATGGCTACACCTTC. Amino acid sequence: CASSSTGTDSYGYTF. The full variable domain, completed using reference TRBV7-9 and TRBJ1-2, is DTGVSQNPRHKITKRGQNVTFRCDPISEHNRLYWYRQTLGQGPEFLTYFQNEAQLEKSRLLSDRFSAERPKGSFSTLEIQRTEQGDSAMYLCASSSTGTDSYGYTFGSGTRLTVV.

The rearrangement uses TRBV29-1 and TRBJ2-2; no clear D. CDR1 and CDR2 (germline): SQVTM, ANQGSEA. The length of the CDR3 is 13 residues. V was trimmed by 8 bases and J by 7 bases, leaving 17 bases between them. CDR3 nucleotide sequence: TGCAGCTCAACCGCCGATAATAGCGGGGAGCTGTTTTTT. This encodes CSSTADNSGELFF.

Notes on this clone: The same CDR3 can be traced to other DNA sequences in this sample. The CDR3 spells CASSPTGGSYNEQFF. The CDR3 DNA reads TGTGCCAGCAGTCCAACAGGTGGAAGTTACAATGAGCAGTTCTTC. J is TRBJ2-1 and V is TRBV6-5, with TRBD1 as a possible D gene (5 bases). V was trimmed by 5 bases and J by 4 bases, leaving 15 bases between them. Per germline, CDR1 MNHEY and CDR2 SVGAGI. The CDR3 contains 15 residues.

The V call is TRBV9, the J call TRBJ1-5; possibly TRBD1 for D (6 bases). V lost 0 bases and J lost 0, with 7 bases in between. The germline CDR1 and CDR2 sequences are SGDLS and YYNGEE. The CDR3 length is 15 residues. CDR3 nucleotides: TGTGCCAGCAGCGTAGAGGGGGATAGCAATCAGCCCCAGCATTTT. Translating it yields CASSVEGDSNQPQHF.

This clone occurred once. The chain links TRBV9 to TRBJ1-3; D is unclear. The V gene lost 0 bases and the J gene lost 4 bases, with 8 bases spanning the gap. There are 14 residues in the CDR3. Germline CDR1 SGDLS, CDR2 YYNGEE. DNA for the CDR3: TGTGCCAGCAGCGTAGCTGTCCCGGGAAACACCATATATTTT. This translates into CASSVAVPGNTIYF.